This entry lists 19 T cell receptor beta chains sequenced from one sample in a study of patients and donors after allogeneic stem cell transplantation. TCRdb fed the RT-PCR reads into MiXCR, producing one record per CDR3 protein. This repertoire shows roughly 880,000 distinct CDR3 sequences, more than 15% found once; its top ten account for around 6%. The sequenced sample consisted of blood, either unsorted or a sorted T cell fraction (not recorded which). These receptor sequences come from a human donor who was either an allogeneic HSCT recipient or a stem cell or donor lymphocyte infusion donor (not recorded which). It is not recorded whose cells these are; they may come from a transplant donor.

This clonotype was picked up a small number of times. This chain links TRBV6-5 with TRBJ1-4; no firm D call. The V end was cut by 0 bases, the J end by 8 bases, with 7 bases between. The CDR3 is 13 residues long. Per the germline V gene, CDR1 is MNHEY and CDR2 is SVGAGI. The DNA of the CDR3 is TGTGCCAGCAGTTACTCGGTCGTCGAAAAACTGTTTTTT. Its protein product is CASSYSVVEKLFF.

The gene calls are TRBV6-1 and TRBJ2-7; D may be TRBD2 (7 bases). V was shortened by 4 bases and J by 3 bases, with 16 bases between the two germline ends. The length of the CDR3 is 15 residues. Germline V gives CDR1 MNHNS, CDR2 SASEGT. CDR3 nucleotide sequence: TGTGCCAGCAGTGTTGGGGGGGCGGGGTACTACGAGCAGTACTTC. It encodes CASSVGGAGYYEQYF.

This clonotype has a handful of counts. The chain joins TRBV7-8 to TRBJ2-1; the match to TRBD2 covers 10 bases. Germline CDR1 SGHVS, CDR2 FQNEAQ. With V trimmed by 2 bases and J by 9 bases, 4 bases remained unmatched. This CDR3 contains 14 residues. The CDR3 reads CASSLRASGGEQFF. CDR3 DNA sequence: TGTGCCAGCAGCTTACGGGCTAGCGGGGGTGAGCAGTTCTTC.

This clonotype was detected ten times or more. The chain uses TRBV29-1 and TRBJ2-1; tentative D call: TRBD1 (5 bases). Per the germline V gene, CDR1 is SQVTM and CDR2 is ANQGSEA. The CDR3 is 11 residues long. V was cut by 8 bases and J by 7 bases, with 12 bases left in between. CDR3 residues: CSTRGENEQFF. The CDR3 coding sequence is TGCAGCACAAGGGGTGAGAATGAGCAGTTCTTC.

This clonotype appeared a few times. V is TRBV5-1 and J is TRBJ1-2; TRBD1 matches at 9 bases. After removal of 0 bases from V and 8 bases from J, the junction contained 5 bases not matched to a gene. Germline CDR1 and CDR2: SGHRS and YFSETQ. The CDR3 loop spans 14 amino acids. The CDR3 here is CASSLEDRGQGYTF. CDR3 coding DNA: TGCGCCAGCAGCTTGGAGGACAGGGGACAAGGCTACACCTTC.

The CDR3 loop reads CASGGPRRIGYNSPLHF. The CDR3 DNA sequence: TGTGCCAGCGGGGGACCAAGAAGAATAGGCTATAATTCACCCCTCCACTTT. The chain is built from TRBV2 and TRBJ1-6; TRBD1 might be the D (5 bases). Germline loops: CDR1 SNHLY, CDR2 FYNNEI. The CDR3 length is 17 residues. V was cut by 8 bases and J by 3 bases, with 20 bases left in between.

This clonotype has more than one count but fewer than ten. This chain connects TRBV10-3 to TRBJ2-7; unclear D gene. CDR1 ENHRY and CDR2 SYGVKD come from the germline V gene. V lost 3 bases and J lost 4, with 7 bases in between. The length of the CDR3 is 12 residues. CDR3 region: CAISDTNYEQYF. Here the CDR3 DNA reads TGTGCCATCAGTGACACTAATTACGAGCAGTACTTC.

This clonotype was picked up a small number of times. The V gene is TRBV6-5, the J gene TRBJ2-5, with D unresolved. Trimming left V 0 bases short and J 5 bases short, with 13 bases between. Germline CDR1 is MNHEY and CDR2 is SVGAGI. The CDR3 is 15 residues long. The CDR3 is CASSYSQTPRETQYF. The CDR3 DNA reads TGTGCCAGCAGTTACTCTCAAACGCCACGGGAGACCCAGTACTTC.

A few counts support this clonotype. The rearrangement joins TRBV5-1 to TRBJ2-1; 12 nucleotides line up with TRBD2. Germline CDR1 and CDR2: SGHRS and YFSETQ. The CDR3 sequence is 15 residues long. The junction had 7 bases not matched to a gene; V was cut back by 2 bases and J by 10 bases. CDR3 in amino acids: CASSFPSGRAGEQFF. The CDR3 DNA sequence: TGCGCCAGCAGCTTTCCTAGCGGGAGGGCCGGGGAGCAGTTCTTC.

This clonotype was seen more than once but under ten times. The rearrangement uses TRBV5-5 and TRBJ1-1; 7 bases fit TRBD1. Germline CDR1 reads SGHKS; CDR2 reads YYEKEE (reference sequence). The junction had 8 bases not matched to a gene; V was cut back by 0 bases and J by 0 bases. The CDR3 totals 17 residues. The CDR3 sequence is CASSLVQGILLNTEAFF. In nucleotides, the CDR3 is TGTGCCAGCAGCTTGGTACAGGGGATCCTCCTGAACACTGAAGCTTTCTTT.

The chain combines TRBV6-5 with TRBJ2-7, with TRBD2 matching 9 bases. The CDR3 runs 19 residues. V lost 2 bases and J lost 2; bases outside the gene matches: 16. Germline V gene sequence: CDR1 MNHEY, CDR2 SVGAGI. The CDR3 spells CASSYPSKPLAGPTYEQYF. CDR3 sequence (DNA): TGTGCCAGCAGTTACCCGTCAAAACCCCTAGCGGGACCTACCTACGAGCAGTACTTC.

Of note for this clonotype: A much larger clonotype is one base distant, so this may be a read error. The rearrangement uses TRBV29-1 and TRBJ2-2, with D unclear. CDR3 size: 13 residues. Germline CDR1 and CDR2: SQVTM and ANQGSEA. V shed 4 bases and J shed 0 bases, with 6 bases lying between them. The CDR3 spells CSVGKTNTGELFF. The DNA of the CDR3 is TGCAGCGTTGGGAAAACGAACACCGGGGAGCTGTTTTTT.

J is TRBJ1-2 and V is TRBV5-1; D possibly corresponds to TRBD1 (6 bases). Trimming removed 4 bases at V and 8 bases at J, with 27 bases between. Per germline, CDR1 SGHRS and CDR2 YFSETQ. The length of the CDR3 is 17 residues. The CDR3 bases are TGCGCCAGCAGCGGGACATCTGGGGGTCGTTTCAGGAGAGGCTACACCTTC. Translation gives CASSGTSGGRFRRGYTF.

This chain links TRBV3-1 with TRBJ1-1; 7 bases align to TRBD1. Germline values: CDR1 LGHDT, CDR2 YNNKEL (reference sequence). Trimming at V came to 1 base and at J to 11 bases, leaving 4 bases not matched to a gene. The CDR3 is made up of 12 amino acids. Here the CDR3 reads CASSQVDRAAFF. In DNA form, the CDR3 reads TGTGCCAGCAGCCAAGTCGACAGGGCGGCTTTCTTT.

The chain joins TRBV4-2 to TRBJ1-1, with TRBD1 matching over 7 bases. In germline, CDR1 is LGHNA, CDR2 YNFKEQ. CDR3 length: 16 residues. Trimming removed 2 bases from V and 0 bases from J; junction bases left unmatched: 6. CDR3 protein: CASSQHGTVMNTEAFF. The CDR3 DNA follows: TGTGCCAGCAGCCAACACGGGACAGTTATGAACACTGAAGCTTTCTTT.

In this sample, this clonotype turned up a few times. V gene TRBV6-1 combines with J gene TRBJ2-2; D is possibly TRBD1 (5 bases). Trimming removed 2 bases from V and 8 bases from J, with 15 bases in between. The germline V gene has CDR1 MNHNS and CDR2 SASEGT. This CDR3 is 15 amino acids long. The CDR3 coding sequence is TGTGCCAGCAGTGAACTCTTAGGGGCTGGGGGGGAGCTGTTTTTT. Protein sequence: CASSELLGAGGELFF.

This clonotype occurred a few times. The rearrangement links TRBV24-1 to TRBJ2-7, with D perhaps TRBD2 (5 bases). Germline V gene lookup returns CDR1 KGHDR and CDR2 SFDVKD. With 1 base removed from V and 6 bases from J, the gap between germline ends came to 9 bases. The CDR3 is made up of 13 amino acids. The CDR3, as DNA: TGTGCCACCAGTGATTTAGGCCGGGGCGAGCAGTACTTC. Translation: CATSDLGRGEQYF.

This clonotype was found many times. The chain couples TRBV5-1 to TRBJ1-1; D remains unclear. CDR3 length equals 14 residues. The germline V gene has CDR1 SGHRS and CDR2 YFSETQ. V was trimmed by 2 bases and J by 1 base, leaving 9 bases between them. CDR3 in DNA: TGCGCCAGCAGCTTTGGCCTGGAGAACACTGAAGCTTTCTTT. This gives the protein CASSFGLENTEAFF.

The V call is TRBV6-5, the J call TRBJ1-1, with D hard to call. Per the germline V gene, CDR1 is MNHEY and CDR2 is SVGAGI. Trimming removed 2 bases at V and 3 bases at J, with 7 bases between. This CDR3 contains 13 residues. The CDR3 loop reads CASSYVPDTEAFF. CDR3 coding DNA: TGTGCCAGCAGTTACGTACCCGACACTGAAGCTTTCTTT.